This TCR beta chain was captured in a study of T cells in tuberculosis (dated by TCRdb to the late 2010s). Turning to the overall study: The study combined CD1B tetramers and high-throughput TCR immunosequencing to characterize T cells specific for the mycobacterial lipid antigen glucose monomycolate (GMM). A South African clinical cohort compared IGRA-negative adolescents, IGRA-positive adolescents with latent tuberculosis and adults with active tuberculosis, under 13 per group. PBMC from patients with active tuberculosis were archived either before the start of standard anti-tuberculosis treatment or within 7 days of starting that treatment. What the study reported, not specific to this receptor: Using GEM motif frequencies, a classifier achieved about 65% accuracy, whereas a classifier built on the diverse GMM-specific repertoire got to approximately 90% accuracy (AUROC 0.75 to 0.9). Clinical samples were chosen by availability of cryopreserved specimens, and active tuberculosis cases were adults while controls were adolescents. The smaller NN-distances in active tuberculosis patients were driven in part by shorter CDR3-alpha lengths, while the difference seen for TCR-beta was not statistically significant. Compared with IGRA-negative controls, TCR-alpha repertoires from active tuberculosis had smaller mean NN-distances to GMM-specific TCRs, which suggests clonal expansion of these TCRs.

Reading the germline V gene gives CDR1 MGHRA and CDR2 YSYEKL. Its CDR3 holds 16 amino acids, cysteine through phenylalanine. Just CDR3 DNA is preserved here, 48 bases in frame from base 1. Deletion took 0 bases off V and 6 bases off J, with a span of 15 bases between the germline ends. The time point label on this specimen signifies: new active TB diagnosis, blood taken before or within 7 days of starting treatment. The active tuberculosis patients were newly diagnosed, HIV-seronegative South African adults aged 18 years or older. Confirmation of active tuberculosis was obtained by positive sputum smear microscopy and/or positive M. tuberculosis culture. Unsorted cryopreserved PBMC were immunosequenced, covering on average about 100,000 T cells per clinical donor. TCR libraries were generated with the immunoSEQ multiplex PCR assay, using TCR-beta and/or TCR-alpha/delta assays for each sample. The amplified TCR libraries were sequenced using the Illumina high-throughput platform. The study's processing was this. Clustering and dimensionality reduction relied on pairwise TCRdist distances among GMM-specific receptors from T cells that were either sorted ex vivo or expanded in vitro. Each clinical repertoire was scored by mean NN-distance, the average TCRdist to the nearest 10% of tetramer-positive reference sequences. GEM TCR motif frequency was calculated as the fraction of unique TCRs that matched known GEM sequences by V/J usage and CDR3 length. Active tuberculosis was classified by linear discriminant analysis with leave-one-out cross-validation, implemented in scikit-learn. The table was pulled from immuneACCESS by TCRdb, which kept in-frame rearrangements only. Such tables lose some clones; where checked, under half of the loss comes from unresolved V genes, and the rest has no known cause. That table supplies the V and J calls and clone size; D and trimming were determined from the DNA. The sample table lists about 30,000 clones, around 93% of them with a count of one. Together, the top ten hold less than 2.5% of the sample.

About this clone itself: Its antigen has not been determined. Per-base qualities were not stored, and no clone one base away is much larger.

Sample: PBMCs, taken at tuberculosis diagnosis. The rearranged segments are TRBV4-1 and TRBJ1-5; too little of a D gene remains to name it. The TCR comes from an adult with tuberculosis. The CDR3 region has the sequence CASSQEGDPASQPQHF. The DNA is TGCGCCAGCAGCCAAGAAGGAGACCCGGCAAGTCAGCCCCAGCATTTT.